This TCR beta chain comes out of a study of T-cell memory formation after mild COVID-19. Study-wide findings and caveats: Mainly CM and EM harbored the contracting CD4+ clones; mainly EMRA harbored the CD8+ ones. There was no confirmation that second-wave clones peaking on day 37 were SARS-CoV-2 specific. Later expanders leaned toward CD4+, whereas clones contracting from day 15 to 85 were balanced CD4/CD8.

This clonotype came up many times. Its antigen is undetermined. The CDR3 runs to 15 residues. V was trimmed by 5 bases and J by 0 bases, leaving 13 bases between them. The TCR alpha and TCR beta cDNA libraries, bearing sample barcodes and UMIs, were generated by 5'RACE using constant-segment primers. In TCRdb, the 5' RACE reads were re-called with MiXCR into one record per CDR3 protein. The sample lists 200,000 to 250,000 distinct CDR3 sequences; approximately 10% were seen once. The sequencing sample was made of PBMCs or a T cell subset sorted from them (not recorded which). The sequence came from a man aged 18 to 35 who had mild COVID-19 (a few samples of this study predate the infection). Cell type and time point are not known. The J gene is TRBJ1-1, the V gene TRBV12-3 or TRBV12-4; D not resolved. The CDR3 loop is CASSLRVGMNTEAFF. The CDR3 coding sequence is TGTGCCAGCAGTCTGAGGGTGGGGATGAACACTGAAGCTTTCTTT.